The entry below describes one T cell receptor (beta chain). This specimen belongs to a study of blood T cell repertoires in COVID-19. Across the study: Two negative PCRs, clearance, or symptom resolution characterized the recovered Cohort 3 donors. COVID-19 samples collected from the United States, Italy and Spain covered acute and convalescent phases. The analysed material was cDNA or gDNA that came from T cells, B-cell-depleted T cells, or PBMCs.

The CDR3 contains 15 residues. V was trimmed by 5 bases and J by 4 bases, leaving 16 bases between them. Per germline, CDR1 MDHEN and CDR2 SYDVKM. Assignment of participants to cohorts was predicated upon participant-reported clinical history. Repertoires were generated with immunoSEQ multiplex PCR, while TCRdb's copy carries only in-frame clones and drops some. The table shows about 280,000 clones, with 88% occurring only once. The sample taken for sequencing was PBMCs or T cells enriched from blood (not recorded which). The chain couples TRBV28 to TRBJ2-3, with a tentative D call TRBD2 (6 bases). The TCR was taken from a woman aged 55-69 years in a cohort exposed to, infected with or recovered from COVID-19 (not recorded which). The CDR3 sequence is CASSPRGGHADTQYF. The CDR3 DNA follows: TGTGCCAGCAGTCCCCGGGGAGGTCACGCAGATACGCAGTATTTT.